This entry describes one T cell receptor (beta chain). The CDR3 sequence is 14 residues long. In germline, CDR1 is MNHEY, CDR2 SVGAGI. J lost 6 bases, V lost 2 bases, and 7 bases had no gene match. The donors formed part of the approximately 110-subject validation cohort, distinct from the roughly 700-subject first cohort. These data originate in a study of cytomegalovirus exposure and HLA in healthy donors. Only in-frame clones appear in the TCRdb table, and some are missing; sequencing was by immunoSEQ multiplex PCR. The sample yields around 260,000 clones, less than 95% seen once. This sequence was found in a woman between 25 and 40 years old in good health and CMV-seronegative. The sequenced material came from PBMCs. The chain carries TRBV6-5 and TRBJ2-7, with 7 bases identical to TRBD1. CDR3 region: CASSYGTVEGEQYF. In DNA form, the CDR3 reads TGTGCCAGCAGTTACGGGACAGTTGAAGGCGAGCAGTACTTC.